Listed below are T cell receptor beta chains from one sample, sequenced in a study of T-cell reconstitution after alpha-beta-depleted transplantation in children. One entry per CDR3 protein results from TCRdb running MiXCR on the PCR reads. The sample lists around 800,000 distinct CDR3 sequences; under 20% were seen once. This specimen was PBMCs, mostly from graft donor cells, taken 360 days after TCRalphabeta/CD19-depleted stem cell transplant. The receptors here all came from a male patient between 5 and 17 years old who had a stem cell transplant for acute lymphoblastic leukemia, so the T cells may come from the graft donor. Each CDR3 is given with its conserved first and last residue. A D gene is named only where the DNA matches it firmly. Clone size appears in some rows only: once, few, many, or a class for an expanded clone.

cdr3_aa: CASSFWSGGVDGYTF
cdr3_nt: TGCGCCAGCAGCTTCTGGTCCGGCGGAGTAGATGGCTACACCTTC
cdr3_length: 15
clone_size: -
d_call: -
j_call: TRBJ1-2
v_call: TRBV5-1

cdr3_aa: CASSYLRTEGNQPQHF
cdr3_nt: TGTGCCAGCAGCTATCTTCGGACAGAAGGAAATCAGCCCCAGCATTTT
cdr3_length: 16
clone_size: -
d_call: -
j_call: TRBJ1-5
v_call: TRBV6-2/TRBV6-3

cdr3_aa: CASSFGDQGRVKNIQYF
cdr3_nt: TGTGCCAGCAGTTTTGGGGACCAGGGTCGGGTCAAAAACATTCAGTACTTC
cdr3_length: 17
clone_size: -
d_call: -
j_call: TRBJ2-4
v_call: TRBV12-3/TRBV12-4

cdr3_aa: CASSHGGRVNKQFF
cdr3_nt: TGTGCCAGCAGCCACGGCGGGAGGGTCAATAAGCAGTTCTTC
cdr3_length: 14
clone_size: once
d_call: TRBD2
j_call: TRBJ2-1
v_call: TRBV3-1

cdr3_aa: CASSRAGTYNEQFF
cdr3_nt: TGTGCCAGCAGTAGGGCAGGGACCTACAATGAGCAGTTCTTC
cdr3_length: 14
clone_size: -
d_call: -
j_call: TRBJ2-1
v_call: TRBV2

cdr3_aa: CASSLDRSQLSPLHF
cdr3_nt: TGCGCCAGCAGCCTCGACAGGAGCCAACTTTCACCCCTCCACTTT
cdr3_length: 15
clone_size: -
d_call: -
j_call: TRBJ1-6
v_call: TRBV5-1

cdr3_aa: CASSQDRTTYEQYF
cdr3_nt: TGCGCCAGCAGCCAAGACAGAACCACCTACGAGCAGTACTTC
cdr3_length: 14
clone_size: -
d_call: -
j_call: TRBJ2-7
v_call: TRBV4-1

cdr3_aa: CASSLRGNYEQYF
cdr3_nt: TGTGCCAGCAGTTTACGCGGGAACTACGAGCAGTACTTC
cdr3_length: 13
clone_size: many
d_call: -
j_call: TRBJ2-7
v_call: TRBV12-3/TRBV12-4

cdr3_aa: CASSFLAGGGEQFF
cdr3_nt: TGCGCCAGCAGCTTTCTAGCGGGAGGGGGTGAGCAGTTCTTC
cdr3_length: 14
clone_size: many
d_call: TRBD2
j_call: TRBJ2-1
v_call: TRBV5-1

cdr3_aa: CASSFFWGQGPYEQYF
cdr3_nt: TGTGCCAGCAGTTTCTTCTGGGGACAGGGACCCTACGAGCAGTACTTC
cdr3_length: 16
clone_size: -
d_call: TRBD1
j_call: TRBJ2-7
v_call: TRBV27

cdr3_aa: CSAPTIEAVEKLFF
cdr3_nt: TGCAGTGCTCCTACCATAGAGGCGGTTGAAAAACTGTTTTTT
cdr3_length: 14
clone_size: many
d_call: -
j_call: TRBJ1-4
v_call: TRBV20-1

cdr3_aa: CASRDYEQYF
cdr3_nt: TGTGCCAGCAGAGACTACGAGCAGTACTTC
cdr3_length: 10
clone_size: many
d_call: -
j_call: TRBJ2-7
v_call: TRBV25-1

cdr3_aa: CASSLIPANEQFF
cdr3_nt: TGTGCCAGCAGCTTAATCCCAGCAAATGAGCAGTTCTTC
cdr3_length: 13
clone_size: -
d_call: -
j_call: TRBJ2-1
v_call: TRBV7-3

cdr3_aa: CARGPRGTGGRQETQYF
cdr3_nt: TGTGCCAGGGGCCCTCGGGGGACAGGGGGCAGACAAGAGACCCAGTACTTC
cdr3_length: 17
clone_size: -
d_call: TRBD1
j_call: TRBJ2-5
v_call: TRBV5-4

cdr3_aa: CASSQTYGYSYEQYF
cdr3_nt: TGCGCCAGCAGCCAAACGTATGGGTACTCCTACGAGCAGTACTTC
cdr3_length: 15
clone_size: few
d_call: -
j_call: TRBJ2-7
v_call: TRBV4-1

cdr3_aa: CASSFTSGRAHEQFF
cdr3_nt: TGTGCCAGCAGCTTCACTAGCGGGAGGGCCCATGAGCAGTTCTTC
cdr3_length: 15
clone_size: -
d_call: TRBD2
j_call: TRBJ2-1
v_call: TRBV7-9

cdr3_aa: CASSLTAGGNEQFF
cdr3_nt: TGCGCCAGCAGCTTGACGGCAGGGGGCAATGAGCAGTTCTTC
cdr3_length: 14
clone_size: few
d_call: TRBD1
j_call: TRBJ2-1
v_call: TRBV5-1

cdr3_aa: CASTWTGGGFYEQYF
cdr3_nt: TGTGCCAGCACGTGGACAGGGGGCGGATTCTACGAGCAGTACTTC
cdr3_length: 15
clone_size: -
d_call: TRBD1
j_call: TRBJ2-7
v_call: TRBV25-1

cdr3_aa: CASSPWDRVTDTQYF
cdr3_nt: TGTGCCAGCAGCCCGTGGGACAGGGTGACAGATACGCAGTATTTT
cdr3_length: 15
clone_size: few
d_call: TRBD1
j_call: TRBJ2-3
v_call: TRBV11-1

cdr3_aa: CASSSRENEQFF
cdr3_nt: TGCGCCAGCAGCTCCAGGGAGAATGAGCAGTTCTTC
cdr3_length: 12
clone_size: -
d_call: -
j_call: TRBJ2-1
v_call: TRBV5-1

cdr3_aa: CASSPHPGGVGQYF
cdr3_nt: TGTGCCAGCAGTCCTCACCCGGGGGGCGTAGGGCAGTACTTC
cdr3_length: 14
clone_size: few
d_call: -
j_call: TRBJ2-7
v_call: TRBV12-3/TRBV12-4

cdr3_aa: CASSSNSQRASSYNEQFF
cdr3_nt: TGTGCCAGCAGCTCAAATTCACAGCGGGCGAGCTCCTACAATGAGCAGTTCTTC
cdr3_length: 18
clone_size: many
d_call: -
j_call: TRBJ2-1
v_call: TRBV7-8

cdr3_aa: CASSLSRNLNTEAFF
cdr3_nt: TGCGCCAGCAGCTTATCGCGGAACTTGAACACTGAAGCTTTCTTT
cdr3_length: 15
clone_size: -
d_call: -
j_call: TRBJ1-1
v_call: TRBV5-1

cdr3_aa: CASSLEGGFYNEQFF
cdr3_nt: TGTGCCAGCAGCCTAGAGGGTGGCTTTTACAATGAGCAGTTCTTC
cdr3_length: 15
clone_size: -
d_call: -
j_call: TRBJ2-1
v_call: TRBV7-3